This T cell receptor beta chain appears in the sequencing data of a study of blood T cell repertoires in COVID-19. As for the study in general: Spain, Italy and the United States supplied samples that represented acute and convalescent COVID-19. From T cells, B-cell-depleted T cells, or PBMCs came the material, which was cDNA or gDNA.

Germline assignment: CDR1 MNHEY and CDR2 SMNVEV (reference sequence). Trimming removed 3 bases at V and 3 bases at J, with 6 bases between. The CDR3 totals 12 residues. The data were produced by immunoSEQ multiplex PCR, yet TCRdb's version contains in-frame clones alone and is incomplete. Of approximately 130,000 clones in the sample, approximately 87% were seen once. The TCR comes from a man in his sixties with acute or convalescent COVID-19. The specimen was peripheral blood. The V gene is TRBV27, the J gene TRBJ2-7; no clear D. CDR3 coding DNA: TGTGCCAGCAGTTTCCTCTTCTACGAGCAGTACTTC. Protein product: CASSFLFYEQYF.